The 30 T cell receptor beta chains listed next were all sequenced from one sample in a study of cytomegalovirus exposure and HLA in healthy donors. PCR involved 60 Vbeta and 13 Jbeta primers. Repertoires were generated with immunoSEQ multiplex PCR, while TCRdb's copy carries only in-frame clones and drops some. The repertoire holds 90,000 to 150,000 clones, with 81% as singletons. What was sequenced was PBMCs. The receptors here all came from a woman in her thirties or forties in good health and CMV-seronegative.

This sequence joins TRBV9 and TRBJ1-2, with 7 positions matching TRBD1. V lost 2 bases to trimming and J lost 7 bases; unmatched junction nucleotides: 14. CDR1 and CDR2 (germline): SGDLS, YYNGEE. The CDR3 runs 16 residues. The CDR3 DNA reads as TGTGCCAGCAGCGTCAACCCTAACAGGGGCCAATGTGGCTACACCTTC. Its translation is CASSVNPNRGQCGYTF.

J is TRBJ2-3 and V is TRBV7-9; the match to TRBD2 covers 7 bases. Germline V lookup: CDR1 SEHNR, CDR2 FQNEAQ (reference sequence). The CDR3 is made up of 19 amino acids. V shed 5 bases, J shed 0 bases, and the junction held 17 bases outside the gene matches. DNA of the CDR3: TGTGCCAGCAGCCGCAGGCTAGCGGATGTCGAGACAAGCACAGATACGCAGTATTTT. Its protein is CASSRRLADVETSTDTQYF.

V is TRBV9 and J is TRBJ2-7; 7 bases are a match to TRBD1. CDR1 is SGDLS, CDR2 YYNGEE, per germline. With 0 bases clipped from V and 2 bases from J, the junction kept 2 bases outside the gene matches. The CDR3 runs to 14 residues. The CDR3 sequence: CASSVDGTAYEQYF. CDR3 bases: TGTGCCAGCAGCGTAGATGGGACAGCCTACGAGCAGTACTTC.

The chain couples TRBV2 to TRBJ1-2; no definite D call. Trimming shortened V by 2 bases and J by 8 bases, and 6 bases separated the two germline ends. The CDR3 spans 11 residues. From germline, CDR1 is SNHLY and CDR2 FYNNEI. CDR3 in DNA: TGTGCCAGCAGTGAACTGCGGGGCTACACCTTC. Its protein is CASSELRGYTF.

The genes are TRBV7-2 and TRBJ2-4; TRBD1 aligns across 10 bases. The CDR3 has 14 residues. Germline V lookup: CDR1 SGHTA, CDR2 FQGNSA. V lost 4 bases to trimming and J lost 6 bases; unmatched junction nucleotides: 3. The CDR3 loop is CASSYRDRGNIQYF. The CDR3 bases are TGTGCCAGCAGCTACCGGGACAGGGGAAACATTCAGTACTTC. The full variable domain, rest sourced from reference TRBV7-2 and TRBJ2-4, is GAGVSQSPSNKVTEKGKDVELRCDPISGHTALYWYRQSLGQGLEFLIYFQGNSAPDKSGLPSDRFSAERTGGSVSTLTIQRTQQEDSAVYLCASSYRDRGNIQYFGAGTRLSVL.

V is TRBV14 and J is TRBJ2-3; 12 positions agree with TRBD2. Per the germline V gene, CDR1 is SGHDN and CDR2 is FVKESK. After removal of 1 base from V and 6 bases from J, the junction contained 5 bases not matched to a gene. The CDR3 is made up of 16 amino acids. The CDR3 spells CASSQVASGGADTQYF. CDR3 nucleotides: TGTGCCAGCAGCCAAGTGGCTAGCGGGGGGGCTGATACGCAGTATTTT.

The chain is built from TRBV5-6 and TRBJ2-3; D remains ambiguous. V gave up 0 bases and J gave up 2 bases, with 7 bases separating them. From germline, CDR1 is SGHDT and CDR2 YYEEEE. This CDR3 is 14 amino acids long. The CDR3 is CASSLVSYTDTQYF. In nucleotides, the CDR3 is TGTGCCAGCAGCTTGGTTAGCTACACAGATACGCAGTATTTT.

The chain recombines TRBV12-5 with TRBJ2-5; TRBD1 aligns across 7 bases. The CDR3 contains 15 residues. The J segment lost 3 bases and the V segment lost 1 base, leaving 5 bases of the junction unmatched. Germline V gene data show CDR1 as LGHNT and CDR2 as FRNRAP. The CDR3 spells CASGLEGQTKETQYF. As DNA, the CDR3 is TGTGCTAGTGGTTTGGAGGGACAGACCAAAGAGACCCAGTACTTC. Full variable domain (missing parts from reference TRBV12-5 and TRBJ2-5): DARVTQTPRHKVTEMGQEVTMRCQPILGHNTVFWYRQTMMQGLELLAYFRNRAPLDDSGMPKDRFSAEMPDATLATLKIQPSEPRDSAVYFCASGLEGQTKETQYFGPGTRLLVL.

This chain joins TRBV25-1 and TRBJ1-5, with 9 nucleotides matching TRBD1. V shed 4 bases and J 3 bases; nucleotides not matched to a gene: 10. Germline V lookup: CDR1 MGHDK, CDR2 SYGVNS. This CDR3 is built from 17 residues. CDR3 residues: CASSGPGTGFFNQPQHF. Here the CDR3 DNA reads TGTGCCAGCAGTGGTCCCGGGACAGGGTTCTTCAATCAGCCCCAGCATTTT.

The CDR3 DNA reads TGTGCCAGTAGTAGGTCAGCTGAAGCTTTCTTT. Translating gives CASSRSAEAFF. V and J are TRBV19 and TRBJ1-1; D is uncertain. Trimming cost V 4 bases and J 6 bases, with 6 bases left between them. There are 11 residues in the CDR3. Germline V gives CDR1 LNHDA, CDR2 SQIVND (reference sequence).

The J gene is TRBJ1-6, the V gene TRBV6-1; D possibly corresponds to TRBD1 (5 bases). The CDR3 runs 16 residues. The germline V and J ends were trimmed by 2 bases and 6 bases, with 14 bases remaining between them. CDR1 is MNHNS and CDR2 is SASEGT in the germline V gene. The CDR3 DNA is TGTGCCAGCAGTGAAAAGGGGCATCGCCCTAATTCACCCCTCCACTTT. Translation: CASSEKGHRPNSPLHF.

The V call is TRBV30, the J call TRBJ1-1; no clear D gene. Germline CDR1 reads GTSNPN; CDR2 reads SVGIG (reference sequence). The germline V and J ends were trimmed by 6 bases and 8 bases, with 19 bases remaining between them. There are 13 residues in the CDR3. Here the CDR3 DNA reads TGTGCCTGTCCCAGAACGGGGAGTTGGGAAGCTTTCTTT. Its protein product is CACPRTGSWEAFF.

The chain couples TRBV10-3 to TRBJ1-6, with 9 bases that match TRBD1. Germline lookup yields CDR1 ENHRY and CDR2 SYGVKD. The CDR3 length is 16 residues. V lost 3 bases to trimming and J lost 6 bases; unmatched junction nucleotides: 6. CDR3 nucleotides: TGTGCCATCAGTGACCGGGACAGGGCGGGTAATTCACCCCTCCACTTT. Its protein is CAISDRDRAGNSPLHF.

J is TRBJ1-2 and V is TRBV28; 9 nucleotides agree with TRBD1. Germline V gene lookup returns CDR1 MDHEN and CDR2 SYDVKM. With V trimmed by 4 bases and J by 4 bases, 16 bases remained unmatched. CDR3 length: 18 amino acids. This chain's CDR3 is CASSYIRKTGGDGYGYTF. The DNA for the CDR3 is TGTGCCAGCAGTTATATTCGAAAAACAGGGGGCGATGGCTATGGCTACACCTTC.

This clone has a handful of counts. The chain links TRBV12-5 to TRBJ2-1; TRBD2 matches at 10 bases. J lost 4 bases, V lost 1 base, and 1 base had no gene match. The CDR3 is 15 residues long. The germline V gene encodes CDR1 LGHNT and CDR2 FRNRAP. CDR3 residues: CASGLASGGYNEQFF. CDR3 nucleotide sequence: TGTGCTAGTGGTTTGGCTAGCGGGGGATACAATGAGCAGTTCTTC.

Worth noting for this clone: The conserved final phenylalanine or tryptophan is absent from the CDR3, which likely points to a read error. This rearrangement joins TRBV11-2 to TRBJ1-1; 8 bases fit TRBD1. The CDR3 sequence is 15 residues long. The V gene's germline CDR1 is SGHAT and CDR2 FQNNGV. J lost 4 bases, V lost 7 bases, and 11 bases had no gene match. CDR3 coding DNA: TGTGCCAGCACCCCGGTGACAGGGGAGGGCACTGAAGCTTTCTCT. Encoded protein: CASTPVTGEGTEAFS.

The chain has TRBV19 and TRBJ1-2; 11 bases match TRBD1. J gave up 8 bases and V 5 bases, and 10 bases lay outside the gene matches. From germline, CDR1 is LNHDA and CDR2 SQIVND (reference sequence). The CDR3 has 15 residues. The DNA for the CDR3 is TGTGCCAGTAGTCCCTCAAAGGACAGGGGGCTCGGCTACACCTTC. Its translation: CASSPSKDRGLGYTF.

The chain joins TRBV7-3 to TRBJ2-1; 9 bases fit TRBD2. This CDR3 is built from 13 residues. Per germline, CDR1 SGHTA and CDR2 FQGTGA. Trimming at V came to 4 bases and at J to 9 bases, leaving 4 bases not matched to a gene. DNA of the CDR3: TGTGCCAGCAGCTCCATAGCGGGGGTTGAGCAGTTCTTC. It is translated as CASSSIAGVEQFF.

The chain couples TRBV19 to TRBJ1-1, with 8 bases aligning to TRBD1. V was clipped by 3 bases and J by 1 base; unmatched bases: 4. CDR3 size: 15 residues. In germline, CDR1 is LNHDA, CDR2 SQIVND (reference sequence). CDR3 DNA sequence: TGTGCCAGTAGTATCGACAGGGGCGCGAACACTGAAGCTTTCTTT. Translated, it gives CASSIDRGANTEAFF.

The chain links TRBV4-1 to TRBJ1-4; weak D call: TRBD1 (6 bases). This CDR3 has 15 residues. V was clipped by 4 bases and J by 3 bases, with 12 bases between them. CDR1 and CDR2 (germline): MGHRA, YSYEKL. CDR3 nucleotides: TGCGCCAGCAGCCGGCTACAGGGCCCTAATGAAAAACTGTTTTTT. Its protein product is CASSRLQGPNEKLFF.

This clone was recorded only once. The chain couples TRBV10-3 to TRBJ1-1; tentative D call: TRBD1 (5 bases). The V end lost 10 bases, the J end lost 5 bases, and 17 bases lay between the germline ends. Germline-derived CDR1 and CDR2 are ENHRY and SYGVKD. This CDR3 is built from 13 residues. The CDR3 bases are TGTGCCACGACGCTGGGCGGGGGAACTGAAGCTTTCTTT. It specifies CATTLGGGTEAFF.

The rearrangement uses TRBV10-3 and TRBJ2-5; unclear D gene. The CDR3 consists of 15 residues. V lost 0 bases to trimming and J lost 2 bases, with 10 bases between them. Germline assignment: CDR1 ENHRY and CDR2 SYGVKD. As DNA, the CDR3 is TGTGCCATCAGTGAGTCAATACAGAAACAAGAGACCCAGTACTTC. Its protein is CAISESIQKQETQYF.

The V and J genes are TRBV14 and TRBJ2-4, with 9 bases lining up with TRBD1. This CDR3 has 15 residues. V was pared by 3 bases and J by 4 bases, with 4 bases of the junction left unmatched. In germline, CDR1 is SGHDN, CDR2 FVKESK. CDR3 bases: TGTGCCAGCAGCCAGATGGGACAGGGAAAAAACATTCAGTACTTC. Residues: CASSQMGQGKNIQYF.

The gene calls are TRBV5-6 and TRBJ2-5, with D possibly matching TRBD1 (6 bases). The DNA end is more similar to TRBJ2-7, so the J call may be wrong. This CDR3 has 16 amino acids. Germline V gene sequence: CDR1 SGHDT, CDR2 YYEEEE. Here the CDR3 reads CASSRQDRFFSYEQYF. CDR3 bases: TGTGCCAGCAGCCGGCAAGACAGGTTCTTCTCCTACGAGCAGTACTTC.

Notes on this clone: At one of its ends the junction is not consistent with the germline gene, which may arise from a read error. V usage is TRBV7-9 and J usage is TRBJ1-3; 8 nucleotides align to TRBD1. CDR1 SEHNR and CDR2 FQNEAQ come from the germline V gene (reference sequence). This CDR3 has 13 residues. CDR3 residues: CASSTGQGSTIYF. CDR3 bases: TGTGCCAGCAGCACTGGACAGGGAAGCACCATATATTTT.

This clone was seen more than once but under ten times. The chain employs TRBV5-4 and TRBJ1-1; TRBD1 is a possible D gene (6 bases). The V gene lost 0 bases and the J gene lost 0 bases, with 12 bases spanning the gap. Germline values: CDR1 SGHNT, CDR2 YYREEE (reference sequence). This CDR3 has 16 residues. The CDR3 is CASSLAGVGMNTEAFF. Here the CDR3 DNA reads TGTGCCAGCAGCTTGGCAGGGGTCGGGATGAACACTGAAGCTTTCTTT.

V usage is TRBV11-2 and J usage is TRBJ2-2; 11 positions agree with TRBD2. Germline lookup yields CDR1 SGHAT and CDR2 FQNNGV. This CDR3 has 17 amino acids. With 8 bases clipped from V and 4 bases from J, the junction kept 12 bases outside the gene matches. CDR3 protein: CASFRGLAGPITGELFF. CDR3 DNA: TGTGCCAGCTTTCGTGGACTAGCGGGTCCAATCACCGGGGAGCTGTTTTTT. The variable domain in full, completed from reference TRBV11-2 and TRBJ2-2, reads EAGVAQSPRYKIIEKRQSVAFWCNPISGHATLYWYQQILGQGPKLLIQFQNNGVVDDSQLPKDRFSAERLKGVDSTLKIQPAKLEDSAVYLCASFRGLAGPITGELFFGEGSRLTVL.

The CDR3 DNA follows: TGTGCCAGCAGCTCCGGGACTAGCGGGGGCTCCTACGAGCAGTACTTC. Its protein is CASSSGTSGGSYEQYF. The chain joins TRBV7-6 to TRBJ2-7, with 14 nucleotides matching TRBD2. CDR1 is SGHVS and CDR2 is FNYEAQ in the germline V gene. V trimming: 4 bases; J trimming: 0 bases; junction bases outside the gene matches: 2. The CDR3 totals 16 residues.

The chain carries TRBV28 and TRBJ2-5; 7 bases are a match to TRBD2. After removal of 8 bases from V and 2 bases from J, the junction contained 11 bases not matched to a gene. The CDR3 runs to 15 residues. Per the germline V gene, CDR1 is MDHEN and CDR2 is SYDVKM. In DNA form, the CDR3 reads TGTGCCAGCGGGGCTAGCGGAAAGAGACAAGAGACCCAGTACTTC. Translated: CASGASGKRQETQYF.

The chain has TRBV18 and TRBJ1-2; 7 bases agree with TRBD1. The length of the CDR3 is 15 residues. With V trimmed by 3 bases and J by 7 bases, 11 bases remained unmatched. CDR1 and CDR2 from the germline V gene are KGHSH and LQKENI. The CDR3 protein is CASSPRGQELFGYTF. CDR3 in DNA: TGTGCCAGCTCACCTCGTGGACAGGAGTTATTTGGCTACACCTTC.